This T cell receptor (beta chain) was retrieved from a study of T-cell memory formation after mild COVID-19. Study results and caveats: Contracting CD8+ clones were enriched in EMRA, CD4+ mainly in CM and EM.

This clonotype was counted many times. The antigen is unknown. Trimming removed 5 bases at V and 3 bases at J, with 16 bases between. Looked up from germline, CDR1 is MNHNS and CDR2 is SASEGT. The CDR3 is made up of 15 amino acids. TCRdb reprocessed the 5' RACE reads with MiXCR, giving one entry per CDR3 protein. Of almost 250,000 distinct CDR3 sequences in the sample, 15% were seen once. The sequenced material came from PBMCs or a T cell subset sorted from them (not recorded which). This chain joins TRBV6-1 and TRBJ1-2; a weak D match, TRBD1 (5 bases). This TCR derives from an adult woman who had mild COVID-19 (a few samples of this study predate the infection). Cell type and time point are not known. CDR3 sequence reads: CASSFARRGHYGYTF. In DNA form, the CDR3 reads TGTGCCAGCAGTTTCGCCCGCCGGGGACACTATGGCTACACCTTC.